The 7 T cell receptor beta chains given below trace back to one sample, sequenced in a study of T cell repertoires in cytomegalovirus infection. TCRdb reprocessed the reads with MiXCR, giving one entry per CDR3 protein. The sample records a few hundred thousand distinct CDR3 sequences, over 20% being singletons. The sample taken for sequencing was CD8+ T cells from PBMCs. The receptor source for this set is a human donor in good health (CMV status not recorded). Some clones in this sample may be carry-over from other donors' samples.

This chain connects TRBV28 to TRBJ2-1, with D perhaps TRBD2 (6 bases). Germline values: CDR1 MDHEN, CDR2 SYDVKM. Trimming removed 8 bases from V and 6 bases from J, with 14 bases in between. The CDR3 is 13 residues long. The CDR3 DNA sequence: TGTGCCAGCTCCACCACTAGCCCCAATGAGCAGTTCTTC. It is translated as CASSTTSPNEQFF.

The sample holds a few counts of this clonotype. CDR3 amino acids: CASSLLETAKEAFF. CDR3 bases: TGTGCCAGCAGCTTACTGGAGACAGCGAAGGAAGCTTTCTTT. The rearrangement uses TRBV7-9 and TRBJ1-1, with a weak D call TRBD1 (5 bases). CDR1 and CDR2 (germline): SEHNR, FQNEAQ (reference sequence). Trimming took 2 bases from V and 8 from J, leaving 15 bases between them. The CDR3 has 14 residues.

The rearrangement links TRBV28 to TRBJ1-1, with a weak D call TRBD1 (6 bases). Germline V lookup: CDR1 MDHEN, CDR2 SYDVKM. The V and J ends lost 6 bases and 1 base respectively, with 12 bases between them. The CDR3 is 14 residues long. In nucleotides, the CDR3 is TGTGCCAGCAGGACACCACAGGGGAACACTGAAGCTTTCTTT. Its translation: CASRTPQGNTEAFF.

This clonotype was seen repeatedly, ten times or more. The chain employs TRBV12-3 or TRBV12-4 and TRBJ2-7; unclear D gene. V gave up 3 bases and J gave up 3 bases, with 6 bases separating them. The CDR3 sequence is 12 residues long. The CDR3 is CASSFVGYEQYF. In DNA, the CDR3 is TGTGCCAGCAGTTTTGTGGGCTACGAGCAGTACTTC.

This clonotype was counted at least ten times. The rearrangement uses TRBV5-5 and TRBJ1-4; D unresolved. CDR3 size: 16 residues. Germline CDR1 is SGHKS and CDR2 is YYEKEE (reference sequence). V was pared by 0 bases and J by 7 bases, with 16 bases between. CDR3 DNA: TGTGCCAGCAGCTTGGTGTTAACAGCCGCGCCTGAAAAACTGTTTTTT. It specifies CASSLVLTAAPEKLFF.

The rearrangement joins TRBV9 to TRBJ2-2; TRBD2 agrees at 8 bases. The CDR3 is made up of 17 amino acids. The germline V gene encodes CDR1 SGDLS and CDR2 YYNGEE. The V gene end was trimmed by 4 bases and the J gene end by 5 bases; junction bases not matched to a gene: 13. The CDR3 sequence: CASSPLEAGVGTGELFF. In nucleotides, the CDR3 is TGTGCCAGCAGCCCACTTGAAGCGGGGGTCGGTACCGGGGAGCTGTTTTTT.

V is TRBV7-9 and J is TRBJ2-7; 9 positions agree with TRBD1. Losses at the gene ends were 0 bases for V and 7 bases for J; bases not matched to a gene: 7. This CDR3 spans 15 amino acids. Looked up from germline, CDR1 is SEHNR and CDR2 is FQNEAQ (reference sequence). The CDR3 coding sequence is TGTGCCAGCAGCTTAGCTAGGACAGGGGAGTGGGAGCAGTACTTC. Its protein product is CASSLARTGEWEQYF.